Listed below are T cell receptor beta chains from one sample, sequenced in a study of cytomegalovirus exposure and HLA in healthy donors. The method was immunoSEQ multiplex PCR; TCRdb's version includes in-frame clones alone and lacks a portion of them. This sample carries roughly 200,000 clones, 70% to 90% of them seen once, and the ten largest clones take less than 2.5%. Sequenced input: PBMCs. Receptors were obtained from a woman in her forties or fifties in good health and CMV-seronegative. Each CDR3 is given without its conserved first and last residue. A D gene is named only where the DNA matches it firmly.

V gene,J gene,D gene,CDR3 protein
TRBV19,TRBJ2-5,TRBD2,ASRGLGAGGETQY
TRBV5-1,TRBJ2-7,-,ASSLGGNPREQY
TRBV6-5,TRBJ1-1,-,ASRPQGRDTEAF
TRBV6-6,TRBJ2-6,-,ASSPSNSGANVLT
TRBV5-5,TRBJ1-6,TRBD1,ASSSLGQGFSPLH
TRBV6-6,TRBJ2-1,TRBD2,ASSIAGQASDEQF
TRBV5-1,TRBJ2-3,TRBD2,ASTTTSGASTDTQY
TRBV19,TRBJ2-4,TRBD1,ASYSGKGQGNIQY
TRBV5-1,TRBJ2-1,TRBD2,ASRRSGRNEQF
TRBV29-1,TRBJ2-7,-,SVKLEYEQY
TRBV30,TRBJ1-4,-,AWKSLSAAGEKLF
TRBV6-1,TRBJ2-1,TRBD2,ASIRDYYNEQF
TRBV28,TRBJ2-1,-,ASRSVSYNEQF
TRBV5-4,TRBJ1-2,-,ASRTDSLKLFEYGYT
TRBV7-9,TRBJ1-4,TRBD1,ASSSGQADGEKLF
TRBV7-2,TRBJ1-4,-,ASSPSLSNEKLF
TRBV27,TRBJ1-4,-,ASRPLTGPNEKLF
TRBV4-1,TRBJ2-5,-,ASSQVLSVRPQETQY
TRBV20-1,TRBJ2-5,-,SLIRQGTQY
TRBV30,TRBJ1-1,-,AYTTGYTEAF
TRBV14,TRBJ1-2,TRBD1,ASSQNRGPYGYT
TRBV5-1,TRBJ2-2,TRBD2,ASSRTSGSATGELF
TRBV27,TRBJ2-3,-,ASSLSGPTVTDTQY
TRBV27,TRBJ2-1,TRBD2,ASSFRTSGRGGPGDNEQF
TRBV5-4,TRBJ2-7,TRBD1,ASSLGQGVPYEQY
TRBV7-9,TRBJ2-1,-,ASSFHWAPEQF
TRBV27,TRBJ1-4,-,ASMGHTNEKLF
TRBV7-8,TRBJ2-1,TRBD2,ASSPPLREGRSYNEQF
TRBV6-1,TRBJ1-2,-,ASSEAPTENYGYT
TRBV7-2,TRBJ1-1,TRBD1,ASSYDRGLGF
TRBV9,TRBJ2-7,-,ASSRGDSPYEQY
TRBV5-1,-,TRBD1,ASSIGQVSSYEQY
TRBV6-1,TRBJ1-5,TRBD1,ASSDPPDRGDQPQH
TRBV5-1,TRBJ1-1,-,ASSSQTGWLGTEAF
TRBV7-9,TRBJ2-1,TRBD2,ASLAGAPPAEQF
TRBV19,TRBJ2-5,-,ASSARGMYQETQY
TRBV6-5,TRBJ1-2,-,ASSTGLYNYGYT
TRBV7-9,TRBJ2-3,TRBD1,ASSLGLRGLVTDTQY
TRBV5-4,TRBJ2-2,TRBD2,ASSRTSGSPGELF
TRBV21-1,TRBJ2-1,-,ASSPTEGLSYNEQF
TRBV4-2,TRBJ2-7,TRBD1,ASSHNTGAQGEQY
TRBV18,TRBJ2-1,TRBD2,ASSPRGLAGGPLNEQF
TRBV20-1,TRBJ2-7,-,SASTAREQY
TRBV28,TRBJ2-7,-,ASSVGGASYEQY
TRBV7-3,TRBJ2-1,TRBD2,ASRSGLAGHNEQF
TRBV5-6,TRBJ1-2,TRBD1,ASTLTGQGPASYT